Shown below are 3 T cell receptor beta chains from a single sample sequenced in a study of cytomegalovirus exposure and HLA in healthy donors. Primers for the PCR totalled 60 Vbeta and 13 Jbeta. Produced via immunoSEQ multiplex PCR; TCRdb's table is partial and in-frame only. The sample carries some 76,000 clones, 78% recorded once. Input material: PBMCs. Every receptor here comes from a woman aged 40-49 years in good health and CMV-seropositive.

This clone was seen only a few times. V usage is TRBV27 and J usage is TRBJ1-3; 10 bases are a match to TRBD1. Looked up from germline, CDR1 is MNHEY and CDR2 is SMNVEV (reference sequence). The CDR3 sequence is 15 residues long. Trimming at V came to 8 bases and at J to 2 bases, leaving 6 bases not matched to a gene. Written as DNA, the CDR3 is TGTGCCAGCGGGCGGGACAGGGGAGCTGGAAACACCATATATTTT. Amino acid sequence: CASGRDRGAGNTIYF.

This chain uses TRBV5-6 with TRBJ1-4; 7 bases are shared with TRBD1. V shed 4 bases, J shed 6 bases, and the junction held 12 bases outside the gene matches. From germline, CDR1 is SGHDT and CDR2 YYEEEE. This CDR3 comprises 16 residues. The CDR3 reads CASSDDTGQWDEKLFF. The CDR3 DNA reads TGTGCCAGCAGCGACGACACGGGACAGTGGGATGAAAAACTGTTTTTT.

The CDR3 spells CASSIVRDRLDEQYF. The DNA of the CDR3 is TGTGCCAGTAGTATAGTAAGGGACAGGTTGGACGAGCAGTACTTC. The genes are TRBV19 and TRBJ2-7, with TRBD1 matching over 8 bases. After removal of 1 base from V and 5 bases from J, the junction contained 7 bases not matched to a gene. Germline V gives CDR1 LNHDA, CDR2 SQIVND (reference sequence). This CDR3 is built from 15 residues.